This entry lists 24 T cell receptor beta chains sequenced from one sample in a study of human CD8 memory T cell subsets. Libraries of TCR beta chains were produced by 5' RACE (UMI-labeled). TCRdb reprocessed the 5' RACE reads via MiXCR and lists one record per CDR3 protein. The data hold more than 6,000 distinct CDR3 sequences, with 3.9% observed a single time. The sample comprised CD8+ T cells from PBMCs. Source of these receptors: a human donor in good health.

This clonotype was seen at least ten times. The chain combines TRBV11-2 with TRBJ1-1; D is ambiguous. V lost 5 bases and J lost 3, with 16 bases in between. This CDR3 spans 15 amino acids. Germline CDR1 is SGHAT and CDR2 is FQNNGV. The CDR3 loop reads CASSVPPIGHTEAFF. In DNA, the CDR3 is TGTGCCAGCAGCGTTCCCCCCATAGGCCACACTGAAGCTTTCTTT.

In regard to this clonotype: A much bigger clone sits one base away, suggesting this may be a read error. The chain joins TRBV7-9 to TRBJ1-4; tentatively, D is TRBD1 (5 bases). V lost 10 bases and J 16 bases, leaving 25 bases between the germline ends. Per germline, CDR1 SEHNR and CDR2 FQNEAQ (reference sequence). This CDR3 contains 13 residues. The CDR3 sequence: CATTQGTGERPFF. CDR3 nucleotide sequence: TGTGCCACCACCCAGGGTACCGGAGAACGGCCGTTTTTT. The full variable domain, completed using reference TRBV7-9 and TRBJ1-4, is DTGVSQNPRHKITKRGQNVTFRCDPISEHNRLYWYRQTLGQGPEFLTYFQNEAQLEKSRLLSDRFSAERPKGSFSTLEIQRTEQGDSAMYLCATTQGTGERPFFGSGTQLSVL.

This clonotype was seen repeatedly, ten times or more. The gene calls are TRBV11-2 and TRBJ2-5; 7 bases fit TRBD1. After removal of 6 bases from V and 2 bases from J, the junction contained 6 bases not matched to a gene. The CDR3 sequence is 14 residues long. CDR1 is SGHAT, CDR2 FQNNGV, per germline. The CDR3 protein is CASRFSGQQETQYF. DNA for the CDR3: TGTGCCAGCAGGTTTTCGGGACAGCAAGAGACCCAGTACTTC.

This clonotype was detected many times. The rearrangement links TRBV4-2 to TRBJ2-5; 7 bases line up with TRBD2. The length of the CDR3 is 18 residues. CDR1 is LGHNA and CDR2 is YNFKEQ in the germline V gene. J gave up 7 bases and V 0 bases, and 17 bases lay outside the gene matches. The CDR3 DNA sequence: TGTGCCAGCAGCCAAGATGAAGGAGCTAGCGGAAGTATAGGGACCCAGTACTTC. Translation gives CASSQDEGASGSIGTQYF.

This clonotype was recorded many times. This sequence joins TRBV19 and TRBJ2-5; D might be TRBD1 (6 bases). Germline values: CDR1 LNHDA, CDR2 SQIVND (reference sequence). There are 13 residues in the CDR3. Trimming took 5 bases from V and 1 from J, leaving 8 bases between them. The CDR3 is CASSRTVQETQYF. CDR3 coding DNA: TGTGCCAGTAGTCGGACAGTCCAAGAGACCCAGTACTTC.

This rearrangement joins TRBV5-4 to TRBJ2-5; D may be TRBD1 or TRBD2 (5 bases each). V was pared by 3 bases and J by 4 bases, with 16 bases between. This CDR3 has 15 residues. CDR1 and CDR2 (germline): SGHNT, YYREEE (reference sequence). The CDR3, as DNA: TGTGCCAGCAGCTCCCACCCTAGGGACGGAGAGACCCAGTACTTC. It yields the protein CASSSHPRDGETQYF.

The sample holds one count of this clonotype. A much bigger clone sits one base away, suggesting this may be a read error. This chain connects TRBV7-9 to TRBJ1-2; the match to TRBD1 covers 7 bases. From germline, CDR1 is SEHNR and CDR2 FQNEAQ (reference sequence). CDR3 size: 10 residues. The CDR3 DNA sequence: TGTGCCAACAGCTTAGAGGGGGCCGTCTTC. Amino acid sequence: CANSLEGAVF.

This clonotype was detected many times. The gene calls are TRBV5-5 and TRBJ2-3; a weak D match, TRBD2 (6 bases). The CDR3 spans 14 residues. Between the trimmed V and J ends, which lost 4 bases and 6 bases, there was a span of 15 bases. Germline V CDR1 and CDR2: SGHKS, YYEKEE (reference sequence). The CDR3 is CASSIRAGTDTQYF. The CDR3 DNA reads TGTGCCAGCAGCATCCGTGCGGGGACCGATACGCAGTATTTT.

A remark on this clonotype: A much larger clonotype is one base distant, so this may be a read error. Given the absence of the conserved phenylalanine or tryptophan at the CDR3 end, a read error is likely. The chain joins TRBV27 to TRBJ1-2; the D is unclear. This CDR3 contains 12 residues. Deletions cut 5 bases from V and 7 bases from J, with 11 bases between. Germline V gene sequence: CDR1 MNHEY, CDR2 SMNVEV (reference sequence). The CDR3 nucleotides read TGTGCCAGCAGTCCGTCAGGCATTGGCTACACCTAC. This gives the protein CASSPSGIGYTY.

This clonotype was picked up many times. V is TRBV28 and J is TRBJ2-7; unclear D gene. CDR3 length equals 12 residues. In germline, CDR1 is MDHEN, CDR2 SYDVKM. V lost 5 bases and J 2 bases, leaving 7 bases between the germline ends. In DNA, the CDR3 is TGTGCCAGCAGTCCCTCGCCCTACGAGCAGTACTTC. Translation: CASSPSPYEQYF. Full variable domain (missing parts from reference TRBV28 and TRBJ2-7): DVKVTQSSRYLVKRTGEKVFLECVQDMDHENMFWYRQDPGLGLRLIYFSYDVKMKEKGDIPEGYSVSREKKERFSLILESASTNQTSMYLCASSPSPYEQYFGPGTRLTVT.

Ten or more counts support this clonotype. This CDR3 reads CASSGSGSTDTQYF. The CDR3 DNA is TGTGCCAGCAGTGGTAGCGGGAGCACAGATACGCAGTATTTT. The chain is built from TRBV6-4 and TRBJ2-3; 7 positions match TRBD2. CDR3 length: 14 residues. CDR1 MRHNA and CDR2 SNTAGT come from the germline V gene. V shed 4 bases and J 0 bases; nucleotides not matched to a gene: 1.

This clonotype was recorded at least ten times. The J gene is TRBJ2-2, the V gene TRBV6-2 or TRBV6-3, with TRBD2 as a possible D gene (5 bases). Trimming shortened V by 5 bases and J by 4 bases, and 17 bases separated the two germline ends. The CDR3 is 16 amino acids. Germline CDR1 is MNHEY and CDR2 is SVGEGT. The CDR3 region has the DNA TGTGCCAGCAGTCGATGGTCGGGATATACCACCGGGGAGCTGTTTTTT. Its translation: CASSRWSGYTTGELFF.

This clonotype was detected many times. The genes are TRBV14 and TRBJ1-2; D is possibly TRBD1 (5 bases). CDR3 length: 14 amino acids. V lost 5 bases and J lost 5, with 15 bases in between. From germline, CDR1 is SGHDN and CDR2 FVKESK. CDR3 bases: TGTGCCAGCAGCTTAGTGGGGCAGCTATATGGCTACACCTTC. Its protein is CASSLVGQLYGYTF. Full variable domain (remainder filled in from reference TRBV14 and TRBJ1-2): EAGVTQFPSHSVIEKGQTVTLRCDPISGHDNLYWYRRVMGKEIKFLLHFVKESKQDESGMPNNRFLAERTGGTYSTLKVQPAELEDSGVYFCASSLVGQLYGYTFGSGTRLTVV.

This clonotype was counted at least ten times. The chain recombines TRBV20-1 with TRBJ1-4; D unclear. Germline CDR1 reads DFQATT; CDR2 reads SNEGSKA (reference sequence). With 5 bases removed from V and 3 bases from J, the gap between germline ends came to 22 bases. The length of the CDR3 is 17 residues. The CDR3 DNA reads TGCAGTGCTTCGACGCGCGGGTTCGGTGATCCTAATGAAAAACTGTTTTTT. Protein sequence: CSASTRGFGDPNEKLFF.

A few counts support this clonotype. The chain has TRBV7-9 and TRBJ2-7, with D possibly being TRBD2 (6 bases). The germline V and J ends were trimmed by 4 bases and 3 bases, with 10 bases remaining between them. Germline V gene lookup returns CDR1 SEHNR and CDR2 FQNEAQ (reference sequence). This CDR3 has 13 amino acids. The CDR3 DNA reads TGTGCCAGCAGCTCGGGACTGCTCTACGAGCAGTACTTC. Protein: CASSSGLLYEQYF.

This clonotype was counted at least ten times. V and J are TRBV7-2 and TRBJ2-1, with unresolved D. The CDR3 has 15 residues. The germline CDR1 and CDR2 sequences are SGHTA and FQGNSA. V was trimmed by 1 base and J by 0 bases, leaving 7 bases between them. The CDR3 DNA reads as TGTGCCAGCAGCTTAGAAGGAGCCTCCTACAATGAGCAGTTCTTC. Amino acids: CASSLEGASYNEQFF.

This clonotype is labeled medium-sized. The chain combines TRBV28 with TRBJ1-1, with 7 bases aligning to TRBD1. Germline CDR1 is MDHEN and CDR2 is SYDVKM. J gave up 3 bases and V 2 bases, and 6 bases lay outside the gene matches. The CDR3 loop spans 15 amino acids. The CDR3 loop is CASSLQRTGDTEAFF. In DNA form, the CDR3 reads TGTGCCAGCAGTTTACAGCGAACAGGGGACACTGAAGCTTTCTTT.

This clonotype was seen at least ten times. The gene calls are TRBV7-2 and TRBJ1-2, with D perhaps TRBD1 (6 bases). The V and J ends lost 1 base and 2 bases respectively, with 11 bases between them. Per the germline V gene, CDR1 is SGHTA and CDR2 is FQGNSA. The CDR3 length is 15 residues. CDR3 nucleotide sequence: TGTGCCAGCAGCTTAGGGACAGAGACAAACTATGGCTACACCTTC. This codes for CASSLGTETNYGYTF.

Ten or more counts support this clonotype. The chain links TRBV28 to TRBJ1-2; D uncertain. The length of the CDR3 is 13 residues. V was trimmed by 5 bases and J by 0 bases, leaving 7 bases between them. Germline CDR1 and CDR2: MDHEN and SYDVKM. CDR3 in DNA: TGTGCCAGCAGTCCGGCTTCTAACTATGGCTACACCTTC. Translating gives CASSPASNYGYTF.

The chain employs TRBV5-6 and TRBJ1-1; TRBD1 is a possible D gene (5 bases). V was shortened by 6 bases and J by 5 bases, with 20 bases between the two germline ends. From germline, CDR1 is SGHDT and CDR2 YYEEEE. The CDR3 sequence is 15 residues long. The CDR3 DNA sequence: TGTGCCAGCACCTCTAACCCGTCAGGGATAACTGAAGCTTTCTTT. This encodes CASTSNPSGITEAFF.

This clonotype was detected a few times. V and J are TRBV25-1 and TRBJ2-4, with 12 bases matching TRBD2. Germline assignment: CDR1 MGHDK and CDR2 SYGVNS. This CDR3 spans 18 amino acids. V trimming: 4 bases; J trimming: 6 bases; junction bases outside the gene matches: 13. CDR3 sequence (DNA): TGTGCCAGCAGTGTACCCCACTCTAGCGGGAGGGCCCCAAACATTCAGTACTTC. This encodes CASSVPHSSGRAPNIQYF.

This clonotype was counted many times. This chain links TRBV20-1 with TRBJ2-2; 8 bases align to TRBD1. The CDR3 sequence is 14 residues long. The V gene end was trimmed by 6 bases and the J gene end by 3 bases; junction bases not matched to a gene: 6. Germline CDR1 and CDR2: DFQATT and SNEGSKA (reference sequence). CDR3 DNA sequence: TGCAGTGCGAAACAGGGGGTTGACACCGGGGAGCTGTTTTTT. Translated, it gives CSAKQGVDTGELFF.

This clonotype has ten or more counts. This chain uses TRBV7-9 with TRBJ1-1; no clear D. The ends were cut back, 0 bases at V and 3 bases at J, with 11 bases in the middle. Germline loops: CDR1 SEHNR, CDR2 FQNEAQ (reference sequence). The CDR3 covers 15 residues. The CDR3 DNA is TGTGCCAGCAGCTTAGCCTGGGCAGGAGACACTGAAGCTTTCTTT. It yields the protein CASSLAWAGDTEAFF.

In its sample, this clonotype was seen many times. This chain uses TRBV29-1 with TRBJ2-7; D gene unclear. CDR3 length: 13 amino acids. The germline V gene encodes CDR1 SQVTM and CDR2 ANQGSEA. CDR3 coding DNA: TGCAGTACCTCATCGGCCCACTCCTACGAGCAGTACTTC. This gives the protein CSTSSAHSYEQYF.